The clone carrying this T cell receptor (delta chain) occurred a few times. For this DNA, TCRdb reports the protein of a much larger clone, which diverges at residue 14, most likely from a read error; the protein presented here is translated directly from the DNA. The data derive from a study of gamma-delta T cells after stem cell transplantation. Germline CDR1 is GEAIGNYY and CDR2 is EKD. CDR3 length: 17 amino acids. TCRdb re-processed the RT-PCR reads using CATT. The sample records approximately 1,000 delta-chain clones, around 13% being singletons. This TCR came from a human donor. It is not recorded whose cells these are; they may come from a transplant donor. The sample was gamma-delta T cells. The chain has TRDV2 and TRDJ1; 8 bases match TRDD3. As DNA, the CDR3 is TGTGCCTGTGACACCGTACTGGGGGCCCCGGTCACCGATAGACTCATCTTT. Translated: CACDTVLGAPVTDRLIF.